What follows are 27 T cell receptor beta chains derived from one specimen sequenced in a study of neoadjuvant anti-PD-1 for oral cavity cancer. Using immunoSEQ multiplex PCR, the repertoire was profiled, and TCRdb retains in-frame clones only, with some absent. The top ten hold approximately 2.4% of the sample, which has around 60,000 clones, more than 60% seen once. Sequenced here: PBMCs, sampled before nivolumab (anti-PD-1) treatment. These receptors were obtained from a person between 40 and 85 years old with oral cavity squamous cell carcinoma.

V gene TRBV14 combines with J gene TRBJ2-2, with 7 bases matching TRBD1. This CDR3 spans 15 amino acids. After removal of 1 base from V and 4 bases from J, the junction contained 3 bases not matched to a gene. Per the germline V gene, CDR1 is SGHDN and CDR2 is FVKESK. CDR3 sequence reads: CASSQVAGGTGELFF. The CDR3, as DNA: TGTGCCAGCAGCCAAGTGGCAGGGGGCACCGGGGAGCTGTTTTTT.

CDR3 sequence reads: CASSGRGAVGNSPLHF. The CDR3 DNA follows: TGTGCCAGTTCGGGTCGGGGGGCGGTAGGGAATTCACCCCTCCACTTT. The chain links TRBV28 to TRBJ1-6; a possible D gene is TRBD1 (6 bases). The germline V and J ends were trimmed by 9 bases and 7 bases, with 22 bases remaining between them. The CDR3 is 16 residues long. Germline assignment: CDR1 MDHEN and CDR2 SYDVKM.

V gene TRBV5-6 combines with J gene TRBJ2-7; unclear D gene. Trimming removed 3 bases at V and 6 bases at J, with 13 bases between. The germline V gene encodes CDR1 SGHDT and CDR2 YYEEEE. The CDR3 is made up of 13 amino acids. The CDR3 coding sequence is TGTGCCAGCAGCTCATTGATGAAGGCCGAGCAGTACTTC. Translated, it gives CASSSLMKAEQYF. The full variable domain, completed using reference TRBV5-6 and TRBJ2-7, is DAGVTQSPTHLIKTRGQQVTLRCSPKSGHDTVSWYQQALGQGPQFIFQYYEEEERQRGNFPDRFSGHQFPNYSSELNVNALLLGDSALYLCASSSLMKAEQYFGPGTRLTVT.

This clone was found a few times. The J gene is TRBJ2-7, the V gene TRBV10-3, with a weak D call TRBD2 (7 bases). Between the trimmed V and J ends, which lost 6 bases and 1 base, there was a span of 13 bases. Germline CDR1 is ENHRY and CDR2 is SYGVKD. The CDR3 runs 14 residues. Here the CDR3 DNA reads TGTGCCATCAGGATACAGGGAGGGTCCTACGAGCAGTACTTC. This codes for CAIRIQGGSYEQYF.

The chain employs TRBV29-1 and TRBJ1-1; a weak D match, TRBD1 (5 bases). V shed 4 bases and J shed 1 base, with 7 bases lying between them. The germline V gene has CDR1 SQVTM and CDR2 ANQGSEA. The CDR3 covers 12 residues. CDR3 in amino acids: CSVVGGNTEAFF. CDR3 bases: TGCAGCGTTGTCGGGGGGAACACTGAAGCTTTCTTT.

The V gene is TRBV6-5, the J gene TRBJ2-7; 10 positions agree with TRBD2. Germline CDR1 and CDR2: MNHEY and SVGAGI. The CDR3 totals 15 residues. V was pared by 10 bases and J by 0 bases, with 9 bases of the junction left unmatched. The CDR3 nucleotides read TGTGCCACCCCGCCGGCTAGCGGGAGCTCCTACGAGCAGTACTTC. Its translation: CATPPASGSSYEQYF.

The chain uses TRBV6-1 and TRBJ1-2; no clear D gene. The V end lost 3 bases, the J end lost 2 bases, and 16 bases lay between the germline ends. Germline-derived CDR1 and CDR2 are MNHNS and SASEGT. The CDR3 is 16 residues long. The CDR3 region has the DNA TGTGCCAGCAGTGATGGGCTTAAGGACGGCAACTATGGCTACACCTTC. This translates into CASSDGLKDGNYGYTF.

This chain links TRBV6-4 with TRBJ2-1; a weak D match, TRBD1 (6 bases). The CDR3 spans 17 residues. CDR1 is MRHNA, CDR2 SNTAGT, per germline. Trimming stripped 3 bases from V and 1 base from J, with 16 bases between. CDR3 nucleotide sequence: TGTGCCAGCAGTGAGGGACATCGCCGGTGGTCCTACAATGAGCAGTTCTTC. Translating it yields CASSEGHRRWSYNEQFF.

This sequence joins TRBV11-3 and TRBJ2-1; D might be TRBD2 (7 bases). This CDR3 has 15 residues. Germline V gives CDR1 SGHNT, CDR2 YENEEA. V lost 5 bases to trimming and J lost 6 bases, with 17 bases between them. CDR3 residues: CASSPAGAGGNEQFF. As DNA, the CDR3 is TGTGCCAGCAGCCCCGCGGGGGCTGGGGGCAATGAGCAGTTCTTC.

This clone has a handful of counts. The rearrangement links TRBV7-9 to TRBJ2-7; 8 positions agree with TRBD1. The CDR3 totals 14 residues. V lost 4 bases and J lost 3; bases outside the gene matches: 5. CDR1 and CDR2 (germline): SEHNR, FQNEAQ (reference sequence). The chain's CDR3 is CASSSRQGFYEQYF. The CDR3 bases are TGTGCCAGCAGCTCGCGACAGGGGTTCTACGAGCAGTACTTC. Supplemented by reference TRBV7-9 and TRBJ2-7, the full variable domain reads DTGVSQNPRHKITKRGQNVTFRCDPISEHNRLYWYRQTLGQGPEFLTYFQNEAQLEKSRLLSDRFSAERPKGSFSTLEIQRTEQGDSAMYLCASSSRQGFYEQYFGPGTRLTVT.

V gene TRBV15 combines with J gene TRBJ2-1; TRBD2 agrees at 7 bases. CDR1 is LNHNV, CDR2 YYDKDF, per germline (reference sequence). V trimming: 11 bases; J trimming: 3 bases; junction bases outside the gene matches: 10. The CDR3 covers 14 residues. The CDR3 DNA sequence: TGTGCCTCCTCGGGGAGCGGGGACTACAATGAGCAGTTCTTC. Protein product: CASSGSGDYNEQFF.

The J gene is TRBJ1-2, the V gene TRBV2; a weak D match, TRBD1 (6 bases). The germline V gene has CDR1 SNHLY and CDR2 FYNNEI. Trimming took 5 bases from V and 8 from J, leaving 12 bases between them. The CDR3 runs 12 residues. The CDR3 sequence: CASSFRQDGYTF. The CDR3 bases are TGTGCCAGCAGTTTCCGACAGGACGGCTACACCTTC.

This chain joins TRBV2 and TRBJ1-2, with D possibly being TRBD1 (5 bases). Germline V gives CDR1 SNHLY, CDR2 FYNNEI. CDR3 length: 14 residues. V lost 5 bases to trimming and J lost 4 bases, with 14 bases between them. As DNA, the CDR3 is TGTGCCAGCAGTTCCGGGACCTCCCCCTATGGCTACACCTTC. It is translated as CASSSGTSPYGYTF. The whole variable domain, filled in from reference TRBV2 and TRBJ1-2, reads EPEVTQTPSHQVTQMGQEVILRCVPISNHLYFYWYRQILGQKVEFLVSFYNNEISEKSEIFDDQFSVERPDGSNFTLKIRSTKLEDSAMYFCASSSGTSPYGYTFGSGTRLTVV.

This chain joins TRBV7-2 and TRBJ1-6; D remains ambiguous. Trimming removed 0 bases at V and 4 bases at J, with 13 bases between. Germline CDR1 and CDR2: SGHTA and FQGNSA. The CDR3 is made up of 17 amino acids. CDR3 region: CASSLASRLIYNSPLHF. The CDR3 DNA follows: TGTGCCAGCAGCTTAGCTTCGAGGCTGATATATAATTCACCCCTCCACTTT.

Only one count was recorded for this clone. V is TRBV5-1 and J is TRBJ1-1; unclear D gene. This CDR3 spans 14 amino acids. Germline V gene data show CDR1 as SGHRS and CDR2 as YFSETQ. V shed 3 bases and J shed 2 bases, with 11 bases lying between them. The DNA of the CDR3 is TGCGCCAGCAGCTCCTTCGATGCAAACACTGAAGCTTTCTTT. Its protein product is CASSSFDANTEAFF.

This clone appeared a single time. This chain links TRBV27 with TRBJ1-5, with D unresolved. The CDR3 runs to 14 residues. Germline CDR1 MNHEY, CDR2 SMNVEV (reference sequence). V was shortened by 6 bases and J by 2 bases, with 11 bases between the two germline ends. CDR3 sequence reads: CASSPTRGNQPQHF. The CDR3 coding sequence is TGTGCCAGCAGCCCGACCCGGGGCAATCAGCCCCAGCATTTT.

This clone was counted only a few times. Written as DNA, the CDR3 is TGTGCCAGCAGCCTCCAGGGTCCTGGTAGCAATCAGCCCCAGCATTTT. This translates into CASSLQGPGSNQPQHF. The chain links TRBV5-6 to TRBJ1-5; D is possibly TRBD1 (5 bases). The V end lost 4 bases, the J end lost 0 bases, and 14 bases lay between the germline ends. Germline CDR1 is SGHDT and CDR2 is YYEEEE. The CDR3 extends over 16 amino acids.

The CDR3 sequence is CASSQEATRSGNTIYF. As DNA, the CDR3 is TGTGCCAGCAGCCAAGAAGCCACCCGCTCTGGAAACACCATATATTTT. V and J are TRBV4-2 and TRBJ1-3; D gene uncertain. V dropped 0 bases and J dropped 0 bases, with 9 bases sitting between them. Germline values: CDR1 LGHNA, CDR2 YNFKEQ. The CDR3 totals 16 residues.

The chain has TRBV7-8 and TRBJ1-1; unclear D gene. This CDR3 is built from 16 residues. Looked up from germline, CDR1 is SGHVS and CDR2 is FQNEAQ. V lost 0 bases, J lost 1 base, and 12 bases lay in between. This chain's CDR3 is CASSLATPRGNTEAFF. The CDR3 DNA sequence: TGTGCCAGCAGCTTAGCGACCCCCCGGGGGAACACTGAAGCTTTCTTT.

J is TRBJ1-3 and V is TRBV29-1, with D maybe TRBD1 (5 bases). Germline V gives CDR1 SQVTM, CDR2 ANQGSEA. Trimming shortened V by 1 base and J by 3 bases, and 13 bases separated the two germline ends. CDR3 size: 15 residues. CDR3 in amino acids: CSVEGGQGVGNTIYF. The CDR3 nucleotides are TGCAGCGTTGAAGGAGGGCAGGGAGTTGGAAACACCATATATTTT.

The chain links TRBV9 to TRBJ1-4, with D maybe TRBD1 (6 bases). V lost 2 bases, J lost 8 bases, and 16 bases lay in between. CDR1 SGDLS and CDR2 YYNGEE come from the germline V gene. The CDR3 spans 15 residues. The CDR3 bases are TGTGCCAGCAGCGTGAGGATGGGGGGCGGAGAAAAACTGTTTTTT. It specifies CASSVRMGGGEKLFF.

V and J are TRBV12-5 and TRBJ2-1, with 13 bases aligning to TRBD2. The CDR3 covers 14 residues. CDR1 and CDR2 (germline): LGHNT, FRNRAP. V trimming: 1 base; J trimming: 15 bases; junction bases outside the gene matches: 6. The CDR3 DNA reads TGTGCTAGTGGTTTGGGGACTAGCGGGAGCCCTTGGTTCTTC. Amino acid sequence: CASGLGTSGSPWFF.

The chain links TRBV13 to TRBJ1-3, with 7 bases identical to TRBD1. Germline CDR1 PRHDT, CDR2 FYEKMQ (reference sequence). The length of the CDR3 is 16 residues. J was trimmed by 2 bases and V by 4 bases; bases with no gene match: 8. CDR3 amino acids: CASSYRDRITGNTIYF. The CDR3 nucleotides read TGTGCCAGCAGCTATAGGGACAGAATAACTGGAAACACCATATATTTT.

The chain employs TRBV14 and TRBJ2-5; the D call may be TRBD1 or TRBD2 (7 bases each). The germline CDR1 and CDR2 sequences are SGHDN and FVKESK. With 2 bases removed from V and 9 bases from J, the gap between germline ends came to 19 bases. This CDR3 region has 15 residues. The CDR3 DNA sequence: TGTGCCAGCAGCCAATCTCGACTGGGGAGGGGGCCCCAGTACTTC. The encoded protein is CASSQSRLGRGPQYF.

The chain links TRBV5-1 to TRBJ1-2, with TRBD1 matching over 10 bases. The CDR3 consists of 15 residues. Germline V CDR1 and CDR2: SGHRS, YFSETQ. Trimming took 4 bases from V and 1 from J; bases not matched to a gene: 4. CDR3 DNA sequence: TGCGCCAGCAGCCCGGGACAGGGGTATAACTATGGCTACACCTTC. Protein product: CASSPGQGYNYGYTF.

The chain links TRBV30 to TRBJ2-1, with D tentatively TRBD2 (5 bases). Between the trimmed V and J ends, which lost 5 bases and 0 bases, there was a span of 8 bases. Germline V gives CDR1 GTSNPN, CDR2 SVGIG (reference sequence). The CDR3 is 13 amino acids. The DNA for the CDR3 is TGTGCCTGGTCGGGGAACTCCTACAATGAGCAGTTCTTC. This sequence encodes CAWSGNSYNEQFF.

V usage is TRBV6-5 and J usage is TRBJ2-5; D might be TRBD2 (6 bases). The CDR3 extends over 12 amino acids. Germline-derived CDR1 and CDR2 are MNHEY and SVGAGI. Between the trimmed V and J ends, which lost 7 bases and 9 bases, there was a span of 15 bases. In DNA form, the CDR3 reads TGTGCCAGCACATCCGGGACTCCTCCCCAGTACTTC. Residues: CASTSGTPPQYF.